These T cell receptor beta chains were read from a single sample in a study of blood T cell repertoires in COVID-19. This table comes from immunoSEQ multiplex PCR, and its TCRdb copy is limited to in-frame clones, with some not included. Of about 230,000 clones listed, roughly 88% are singletons. Sequencing was carried out using peripheral blood. The receptors come from a woman aged 40 to 55 who had recovered from COVID-19. Both conserved end residues are part of each CDR3. The order of the fields is clone size, J gene, V gene, D gene, CDR3 DNA, CDR3 protein. A D gene is named only where the DNA matches it firmly. Size is stated for part of the rows, as once, few or many counts, or as a class when the clone is expanded.

abundance: -; j_gene: TRBJ2-7; v_gene: TRBV12-3/TRBV12-4; d_gene: TRBD1; CDR3nt: TGTGCCAGCAGTTTGGCGAGGGGGCACGAGCAGTACTTC; CDR3aa: CASSLARGHEQYF
abundance: -; j_gene: TRBJ2-7; v_gene: TRBV7-9; d_gene: TRBD1; CDR3nt: TGTGCCAGCAGCTTCTCGGACAGGGGGGGGTACGAGCAGTACTTC; CDR3aa: CASSFSDRGGYEQYF
abundance: -; j_gene: TRBJ2-7; v_gene: TRBV11-2; d_gene: -; CDR3nt: TGTGCCAGCAGCTTAAGGGGCTGGGACACCGCCTACGAGCAGTACTTC; CDR3aa: CASSLRGWDTAYEQYF
abundance: -; j_gene: TRBJ2-3; v_gene: TRBV5-1; d_gene: TRBD2; CDR3nt: TGCGCCAGCAGCTTTCTAGCGGGGGATGCAGATACGCAGTATTTT; CDR3aa: CASSFLAGDADTQYF
abundance: few; j_gene: TRBJ1-5; v_gene: TRBV5-6; d_gene: -; CDR3nt: TGTGCCAGCAGCTTGCTACAGTTTAGCAATCAGCCCCAGCATTTT; CDR3aa: CASSLLQFSNQPQHF
abundance: -; j_gene: TRBJ2-3; v_gene: TRBV10-3; d_gene: TRBD1; CDR3nt: TGTGCCATCAGCCGACAAATACCGGGACAGGGGCCCTCTAGCACAGATACGCAGTATTTT; CDR3aa: CAISRQIPGQGPSSTDTQYF
abundance: -; j_gene: TRBJ1-6; v_gene: TRBV5-8; d_gene: -; CDR3nt: TGTGCCAGCAGCGGCCGACAGAATTCACCCCTCCACTTT; CDR3aa: CASSGRQNSPLHF
abundance: -; j_gene: TRBJ2-1; v_gene: TRBV4-3; d_gene: -; CDR3nt: TGCGCCAGCAGCCTAACCGGGAGTTACAATGAGCAGTTCTTC; CDR3aa: CASSLTGSYNEQFF
abundance: -; j_gene: TRBJ1-2; v_gene: TRBV6-5; d_gene: -; CDR3nt: TGTGCCAGCAGTCCTGTCTACGGAGGGCGGTATGGCTACACCTTC; CDR3aa: CASSPVYGGRYGYTF
abundance: -; j_gene: TRBJ2-7; v_gene: TRBV6-1; d_gene: TRBD1; CDR3nt: TGTGCCAGCAGTGGTTTAAACAGGGGCGGCTCCTACGAGCAGTACTTC; CDR3aa: CASSGLNRGGSYEQYF
abundance: -; j_gene: TRBJ1-1; v_gene: TRBV6-6; d_gene: -; CDR3nt: TGTGCCAGCAGTCGAAGCGAACGGATGAACACTGAAGCTTTCTTT; CDR3aa: CASSRSERMNTEAFF
abundance: -; j_gene: TRBJ1-1; v_gene: TRBV12-3/TRBV12-4; d_gene: -; CDR3nt: TGTGCCAGCAGTTTATACCGGAGCGCTGAAGCTTTCTTT; CDR3aa: CASSLYRSAEAFF
abundance: -; j_gene: TRBJ1-6; v_gene: TRBV7-8; d_gene: TRBD1; CDR3nt: TGTGCCAGCAGCTTAGTGGGGACAGGGAATTCACCCCTCCACTTT; CDR3aa: CASSLVGTGNSPLHF
abundance: few; j_gene: TRBJ1-3; v_gene: TRBV6-1; d_gene: -; CDR3nt: TGTGCCAGCAGTGAAGCGACAGCAAGCTCTGGAAACACCATATATTTT; CDR3aa: CASSEATASSGNTIYF
abundance: once; j_gene: TRBJ2-7; v_gene: TRBV18; d_gene: TRBD1; CDR3nt: TGTGCCAGCTCACCGTCGACAGGGGGATACGAGCAGTACTTC; CDR3aa: CASSPSTGGYEQYF
abundance: -; j_gene: TRBJ2-6; v_gene: TRBV5-5; d_gene: -; CDR3nt: TGTGCCAGCAGCTTAATTCACTCTGGGGCCAACGTCCTGACTTTC; CDR3aa: CASSLIHSGANVLTF
abundance: -; j_gene: TRBJ1-2; v_gene: TRBV5-4; d_gene: -; CDR3nt: TGTGCCAGCAGCTTGGACAGGGACTATGGCTACACCTTC; CDR3aa: CASSLDRDYGYTF
abundance: -; j_gene: TRBJ1-1; v_gene: TRBV6-5; d_gene: -; CDR3nt: TGTGCCAGCAACGAGATGAACACTGAAGCTTTCTTT; CDR3aa: CASNEMNTEAFF
abundance: -; j_gene: TRBJ1-2; v_gene: TRBV5-1; d_gene: TRBD1; CDR3nt: TGCGCCAGCAGCTTGGAGGGGACAGCTTATGGCTACACCTTC; CDR3aa: CASSLEGTAYGYTF
abundance: -; j_gene: TRBJ2-6; v_gene: TRBV18; d_gene: -; CDR3nt: TGTGCCAGCTCACCACCAGGGAGCTCTGGGGCCAACGTCCTGACTTTC; CDR3aa: CASSPPGSSGANVLTF
abundance: -; j_gene: TRBJ1-2; v_gene: TRBV19; d_gene: TRBD1; CDR3nt: TGTGCCAGTAGTCCCGACAGGGTGGTAAATGGCTACACCTTC; CDR3aa: CASSPDRVVNGYTF
abundance: -; j_gene: TRBJ2-7; v_gene: TRBV28; d_gene: -; CDR3nt: TGTGCCAGCAGTTCCCCGGGCCAGCGGAACTCCTACGAGCAGTACTTC; CDR3aa: CASSSPGQRNSYEQYF
abundance: -; j_gene: TRBJ2-1; v_gene: TRBV30; d_gene: TRBD2; CDR3nt: TGTGCCCAGCCTGCCAGCGGGGGGCCCTACTCCTACAATGAGCAGTTCTTC; CDR3aa: CAQPASGGPYSYNEQFF
abundance: -; j_gene: TRBJ2-3; v_gene: TRBV6-5; d_gene: -; CDR3nt: TGTGCCAGCAGCAGGCCAGCTAGCACAGATACGCAGTATTTT; CDR3aa: CASSRPASTDTQYF
abundance: -; j_gene: TRBJ1-2; v_gene: TRBV6-2/TRBV6-3; d_gene: -; CDR3nt: TGTGCCAGCAGCTCCTTCTCGTCTGTCTATGGCTACACCTTC; CDR3aa: CASSSFSSVYGYTF
abundance: -; j_gene: TRBJ1-1; v_gene: TRBV6-2/TRBV6-3; d_gene: -; CDR3nt: TGTGCCAGCAGTTACGGTGGGCCGTATGAAGCTTTCTTT; CDR3aa: CASSYGGPYEAFF
abundance: -; j_gene: TRBJ1-1; v_gene: TRBV20-1; d_gene: -; CDR3nt: TGCAGTGCCCCACAGACTGAAGCTTTCTTT; CDR3aa: CSAPQTEAFF
abundance: -; j_gene: TRBJ1-2; v_gene: TRBV20-1; d_gene: TRBD1; CDR3nt: TGCAGTGCTAGTGGGACAGGGACACTCTATGGCTACACCTTC; CDR3aa: CSASGTGTLYGYTF
abundance: once; j_gene: TRBJ1-1; v_gene: TRBV6-5; d_gene: -; CDR3nt: TGTGCCAGCAGTTCTCGGCGGTGGGAAGCTTTCTTT; CDR3aa: CASSSRRWEAFF
abundance: -; j_gene: TRBJ2-7; v_gene: TRBV14; d_gene: TRBD1; CDR3nt: TGTGCCAGCAGCCGGAACATGGGACAGGGAAGCTCCTACGAGCAGTACTTC; CDR3aa: CASSRNMGQGSSYEQYF
abundance: -; j_gene: TRBJ1-5; v_gene: TRBV7-8; d_gene: -; CDR3nt: TGTGCCAGCAGCCCCTCCTCGACAGGCAATCAGCCCCAGCATTTT; CDR3aa: CASSPSSTGNQPQHF
abundance: -; j_gene: TRBJ2-5; v_gene: TRBV5-6; d_gene: -; CDR3nt: TGTGCCAGCAGCTTGGGCAGGGCAGAGACCCAGTACTTC; CDR3aa: CASSLGRAETQYF
abundance: -; j_gene: TRBJ1-2; v_gene: TRBV5-4; d_gene: TRBD1; CDR3nt: TGTGCCAGCAGCTCCCCCGGGACAGGGGATTTTGGGGGCTACACCTTC; CDR3aa: CASSSPGTGDFGGYTF
abundance: few; j_gene: TRBJ2-3; v_gene: TRBV2; d_gene: -; CDR3nt: TGTGCCAGCAGTTACACAGATACGCAGTATTTT; CDR3aa: CASSYTDTQYF
abundance: -; j_gene: TRBJ2-2; v_gene: TRBV7-3; d_gene: -; CDR3nt: TGTGCCAGCAGCTTAGGCACAGCGAACACCGGGGAGCTGTTTTTT; CDR3aa: CASSLGTANTGELFF
abundance: -; j_gene: TRBJ2-7; v_gene: TRBV6-5; d_gene: -; CDR3nt: TGTGCCAGCAGTCTGCGGTCCATATCCTACGAGCAGTACTTC; CDR3aa: CASSLRSISYEQYF
abundance: -; j_gene: TRBJ1-2; v_gene: TRBV5-6; d_gene: -; CDR3nt: TGTGCCAGCAGCTTATTTTTTGTAAGCGGTGGGTACACCTTC; CDR3aa: CASSLFFVSGGYTF
abundance: -; j_gene: TRBJ1-5; v_gene: TRBV19; d_gene: TRBD1; CDR3nt: TGTGCCAGTAGTCGGGGACAGGGCCCAAATCAGCCCCAGCATTTT; CDR3aa: CASSRGQGPNQPQHF
abundance: -; j_gene: TRBJ2-3; v_gene: TRBV11-2; d_gene: -; CDR3nt: TGTGCCAGCAGCCCCGGGACTCTAGATACGCAGTATTTT; CDR3aa: CASSPGTLDTQYF
abundance: -; j_gene: TRBJ1-4; v_gene: TRBV19; d_gene: TRBD1; CDR3nt: TGTGCCAGTAGTCCCGGGGGTCGCAGGGGGCGTGCTGAAAAACTGTTTTTT; CDR3aa: CASSPGGRRGRAEKLFF
abundance: -; j_gene: TRBJ2-2; v_gene: TRBV12-1; d_gene: -; CDR3nt: TGTGCCAGCAGCGCACGACTAGCGGGGGGTACCGGGGAGCTGTTTTTT; CDR3aa: CASSARLAGGTGELFF
abundance: -; j_gene: TRBJ1-1; v_gene: TRBV12-3/TRBV12-4; d_gene: TRBD1; CDR3nt: TGTGCCAGCAGCCCGGGACAGGGACCGCAGGTGGTCTTT; CDR3aa: CASSPGQGPQVVF
abundance: -; j_gene: TRBJ1-4; v_gene: TRBV1; d_gene: -; CDR3nt: TGCACCAGCAGCCAACCTGGAATATTGCGGGACAGACGTAATGAAAAACTGTTTTTT; CDR3aa: CTSSQPGILRDRRNEKLFF
abundance: once; j_gene: TRBJ2-3; v_gene: TRBV19; d_gene: -; CDR3nt: TGTGCCAGTAGTATTGTGGGGGGGCGGCGAGATACGCAGTATTTT; CDR3aa: CASSIVGGRRDTQYF
abundance: -; j_gene: TRBJ2-5; v_gene: TRBV6-1; d_gene: TRBD2; CDR3nt: TGTGCCAGCAGTGAGACTAGCGGGGGGGCTACCCAGTACTTC; CDR3aa: CASSETSGGATQYF
abundance: -; j_gene: TRBJ2-7; v_gene: TRBV18; d_gene: TRBD1; CDR3nt: TGTGCCAGCTCACCAAGGGACAGCTGGAGGGAGCAGTACTTC; CDR3aa: CASSPRDSWREQYF
abundance: -; j_gene: TRBJ2-1; v_gene: TRBV27; d_gene: -; CDR3nt: TGTGCCAGCAGTTTATCTCGCTACAATGAGCAGTTCTTC; CDR3aa: CASSLSRYNEQFF
abundance: -; j_gene: TRBJ2-5; v_gene: TRBV7-2; d_gene: -; CDR3nt: TGTGCCAGCAGCAGCCGGACAGCGCAAGAGACCCAGTACTTC; CDR3aa: CASSSRTAQETQYF